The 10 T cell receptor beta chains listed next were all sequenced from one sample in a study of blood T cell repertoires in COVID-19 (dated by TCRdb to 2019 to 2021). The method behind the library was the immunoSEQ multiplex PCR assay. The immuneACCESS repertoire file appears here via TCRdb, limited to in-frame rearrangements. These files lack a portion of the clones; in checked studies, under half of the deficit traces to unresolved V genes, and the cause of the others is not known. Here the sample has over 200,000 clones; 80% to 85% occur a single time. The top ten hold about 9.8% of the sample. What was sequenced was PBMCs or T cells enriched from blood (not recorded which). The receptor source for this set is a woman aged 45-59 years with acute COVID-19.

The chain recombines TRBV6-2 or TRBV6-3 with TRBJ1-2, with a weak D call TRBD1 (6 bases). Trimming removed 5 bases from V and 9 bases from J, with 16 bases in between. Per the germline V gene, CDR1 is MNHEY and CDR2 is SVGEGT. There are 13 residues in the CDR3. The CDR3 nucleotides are TGTGCCAGCAGTACCGCAATGACAGGACGCTACACCTTC. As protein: CASSTAMTGRYTF.

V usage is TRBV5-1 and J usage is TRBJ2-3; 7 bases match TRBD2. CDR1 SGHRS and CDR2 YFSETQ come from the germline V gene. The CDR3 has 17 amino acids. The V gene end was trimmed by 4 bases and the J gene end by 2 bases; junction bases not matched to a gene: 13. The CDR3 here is CASSPRGGGIYTDTQYF. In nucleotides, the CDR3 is TGCGCCAGCAGCCCCCGCGGGGGAGGGATTTACACAGATACGCAGTATTTT.

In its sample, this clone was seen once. The CDR3 region has the DNA TGCGCCAGCAGCTTAGAAACAGGGGTATTTAGGTCGGAGACCCAGTACTTC. The encoded protein is CASSLETGVFRSETQYF. The chain is built from TRBV5-1 and TRBJ2-5, with 7 bases matching TRBD1. Germline CDR1 SGHRS, CDR2 YFSETQ. CDR3 length: 17 residues. V shed 2 bases, J shed 5 bases, and the junction held 15 bases outside the gene matches.

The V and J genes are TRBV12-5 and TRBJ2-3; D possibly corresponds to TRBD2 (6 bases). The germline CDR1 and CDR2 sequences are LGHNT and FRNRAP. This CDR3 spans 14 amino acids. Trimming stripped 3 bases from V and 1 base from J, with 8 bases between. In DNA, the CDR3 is TGTGCTAGTGGTTTTAGCGGTCGCACAGATACGCAGTATTTT. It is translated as CASGFSGRTDTQYF.

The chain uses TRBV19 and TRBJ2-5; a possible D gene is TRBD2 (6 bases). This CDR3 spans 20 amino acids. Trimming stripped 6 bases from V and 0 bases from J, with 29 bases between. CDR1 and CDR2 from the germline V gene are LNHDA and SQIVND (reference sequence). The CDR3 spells CASSPLPSGLHVEYQETQYF. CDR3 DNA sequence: TGTGCCAGTAGCCCACTCCCCTCGGGACTCCACGTCGAGTACCAAGAGACCCAGTACTTC.

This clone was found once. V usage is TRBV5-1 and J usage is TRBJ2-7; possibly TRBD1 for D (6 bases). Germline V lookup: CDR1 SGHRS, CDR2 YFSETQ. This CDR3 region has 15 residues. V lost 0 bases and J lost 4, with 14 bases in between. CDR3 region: CASSLEQGGKYEQYF. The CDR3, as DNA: TGCGCCAGCAGCTTGGAACAGGGTGGAAAGTACGAGCAGTACTTC.

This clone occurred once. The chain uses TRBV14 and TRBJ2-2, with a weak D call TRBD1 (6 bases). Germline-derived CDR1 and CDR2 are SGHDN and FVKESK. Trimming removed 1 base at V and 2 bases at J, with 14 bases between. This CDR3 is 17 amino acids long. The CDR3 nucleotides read TGTGCCAGCAGCCAAGGGAAAACAGGGACCAACACCGGGGAGCTGTTTTTT. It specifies CASSQGKTGTNTGELFF.

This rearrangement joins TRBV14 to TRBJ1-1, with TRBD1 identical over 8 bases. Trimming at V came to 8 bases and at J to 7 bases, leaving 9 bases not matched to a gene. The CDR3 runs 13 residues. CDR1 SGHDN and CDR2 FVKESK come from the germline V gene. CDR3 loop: CASSNRGNVEAFF. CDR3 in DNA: TGTGCCAGCTCGAACAGGGGGAACGTTGAAGCTTTCTTT.

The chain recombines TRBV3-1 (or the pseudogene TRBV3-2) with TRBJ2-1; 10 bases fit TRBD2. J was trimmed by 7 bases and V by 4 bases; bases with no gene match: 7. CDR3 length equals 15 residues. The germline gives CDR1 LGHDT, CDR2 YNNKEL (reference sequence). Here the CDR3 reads CASSRRAGGENEQFF. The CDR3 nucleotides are TGTGCCAGCAGCCGACGAGCGGGAGGGGAGAATGAGCAGTTCTTC.

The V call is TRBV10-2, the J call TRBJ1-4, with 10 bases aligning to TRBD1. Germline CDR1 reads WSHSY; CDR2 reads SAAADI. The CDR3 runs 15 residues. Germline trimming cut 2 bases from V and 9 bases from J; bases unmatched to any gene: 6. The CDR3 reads CASSEMRQGAKKLFF. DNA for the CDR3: TGCGCCAGCAGTGAGATGAGACAGGGGGCCAAAAAACTGTTTTTT.